The rows below give T cell receptor beta chains drawn from one sample of a study of blood T cell repertoires in COVID-19. Some clones are missing from TCRdb's copy, which holds only in-frame ones; the method was immunoSEQ multiplex PCR. The sample carries 150,000 to 200,000 clones, 70% to 85% recorded once. Sample: PBMCs or T cells enriched from blood (not recorded which). The receptors come from a woman aged 60 to 75 with acute COVID-19. Both conserved end residues are part of each CDR3.

j_gene: TRBJ2-1
v_gene: TRBV18
CDR3aa: CASSPPPGIAGAGNEQFF

j_gene: TRBJ1-1
v_gene: TRBV4-1
CDR3aa: CASSWPTQNTEAFF

j_gene: TRBJ2-5
v_gene: TRBV18
CDR3aa: CASSAWDSSGGETQYF

j_gene: TRBJ2-5
v_gene: TRBV5-1
CDR3aa: CASSPYGLGEETQYF

j_gene: TRBJ2-2
v_gene: TRBV11-2
CDR3aa: CASSQRLDQAGELFF

j_gene: TRBJ1-1
v_gene: TRBV14
CDR3aa: CASSQDYNTEAFF

j_gene: TRBJ2-3
v_gene: TRBV5-1
CDR3aa: CASRTSGQPTDTQYF

j_gene: TRBJ2-1
v_gene: TRBV19
CDR3aa: CASSGRGWDNEQFF

j_gene: TRBJ1-4
v_gene: TRBV18
CDR3aa: CASSPQGHPREKLFF

j_gene: TRBJ1-3
v_gene: TRBV4-3
CDR3aa: CASSQVLQASFSGNTIYF

j_gene: TRBJ2-3
v_gene: TRBV15
CDR3aa: CATSRDPGDTQYF

j_gene: TRBJ2-7
v_gene: TRBV20-1
CDR3aa: CSVRAGFEQYF

j_gene: TRBJ1-1
v_gene: TRBV28
CDR3aa: CASSWGTGRNTEAFF

j_gene: TRBJ1-5
v_gene: TRBV3-1/TRBV3-2
CDR3aa: CASSQSVKSPNQPQHF

j_gene: TRBJ2-1
v_gene: TRBV9
CDR3aa: CASSETSASYNEQFF

j_gene: TRBJ1-5
v_gene: TRBV18
CDR3aa: CASSPRQGSQPQHF

j_gene: TRBJ2-5
v_gene: TRBV6-5
CDR3aa: CASSYSSGRIKTQYF

j_gene: TRBJ1-1
v_gene: TRBV27
CDR3aa: CASTRGGEAFF

j_gene: TRBJ1-6
v_gene: TRBV12-3/TRBV12-4
CDR3aa: CASSPLAPSPLHF

j_gene: TRBJ2-2
v_gene: TRBV28
CDR3aa: CASGGHRNTGELFF

j_gene: TRBJ1-1
v_gene: TRBV30
CDR3aa: CAWSAPGQGNTEAFF

j_gene: TRBJ2-7
v_gene: TRBV6-2/TRBV6-3
CDR3aa: CASSRNSGTADEQYF

j_gene: TRBJ1-6
v_gene: TRBV5-6
CDR3aa: CASSSVHSFYNSPLHF

j_gene: TRBJ1-3
v_gene: TRBV10-3
CDR3aa: CATSLMARTHLPSGNTIYF

j_gene: TRBJ2-7
v_gene: TRBV6-5
CDR3aa: CASSRRLAGYEQYF

j_gene: TRBJ1-2
v_gene: TRBV25-1
CDR3aa: CASSEYSKSYTF

j_gene: TRBJ1-2
v_gene: TRBV28
CDR3aa: CASTGQGNYGYTF

j_gene: TRBJ1-6
v_gene: TRBV10-2
CDR3aa: CASSDRGSPLHF

j_gene: TRBJ2-5
v_gene: TRBV18
CDR3aa: CASSPPSETQYF

j_gene: TRBJ1-1
v_gene: TRBV5-1
CDR3aa: CASSLRQMNTEAFF

j_gene: TRBJ1-3
v_gene: TRBV7-2
CDR3aa: CASSLVGLQGNTIYF

j_gene: TRBJ2-7
v_gene: TRBV9
CDR3aa: CASSSSHEQYF

j_gene: TRBJ1-1
v_gene: TRBV18
CDR3aa: CASSPWTDMNTEAFF

j_gene: TRBJ2-5
v_gene: TRBV23-1
CDR3aa: CASSQPSGPEYF

j_gene: TRBJ1-5
v_gene: TRBV30
CDR3aa: CAWHGGSNQPQHF

j_gene: TRBJ1-5
v_gene: TRBV29-1
CDR3aa: CSVGTGANQPQHF

j_gene: TRBJ1-5
v_gene: TRBV6-5
CDR3aa: CASSSQHNQPQHF

j_gene: TRBJ2-3
v_gene: TRBV9
CDR3aa: CASSSHVGGTDTQYF

j_gene: TRBJ1-5
v_gene: TRBV5-1
CDR3aa: CASSPDGGNQPQHF

j_gene: TRBJ1-3
v_gene: TRBV13
CDR3aa: CASQLQGGSGNTIYF